These 20 T cell receptor beta chains originate from one sample sequenced in a study of T cell changes during pregnancy in multiple sclerosis. Assay used: immunoSEQ multiplex PCR; TCRdb lists only in-frame clones, some missing. The data hold tens of thousands of clones, with about 90% observed a single time. This specimen consisted of CD4+ T cells from peripheral blood mononuclear cells, obtained before pregnancy. The receptor source for this set is a female donor with multiple sclerosis, enrolled in a pregnancy study.

V and J are TRBV19 and TRBJ1-2, with D perhaps TRBD1 (5 bases). Germline lookup yields CDR1 LNHDA and CDR2 SQIVND (reference sequence). The ends were cut back, 3 bases at V and 6 bases at J, with 14 bases in the middle. The CDR3 has 14 amino acids. The CDR3 sequence is CASSMAGLIDGYTF. CDR3 in DNA: TGTGCCAGTAGTATGGCAGGGTTAATAGATGGCTACACCTTC. The whole variable domain, remainder taken from reference TRBV19 and TRBJ1-2, is DGGITQSPKYLFRKEGQNVTLSCEQNLNHDAMYWYRQDPGQGLRLIYYSQIVNDFQKGDIAEGYSVSREKKESFPLTVTSAQKNPTAFYLCASSMAGLIDGYTFGSGTRLTVV.

Here the CDR3 reads CASSVASTYNEQFF. The DNA for the CDR3 is TGTGCCAGCAGCGTAGCTAGCACCTACAATGAGCAGTTCTTC. The chain recombines TRBV9 with TRBJ2-1, with D possibly TRBD2 on 5 matching bases. Trimming removed 0 bases from V and 2 bases from J, with 6 bases in between. The CDR3 is made up of 14 amino acids. The germline V gene has CDR1 SGDLS and CDR2 YYNGEE.

V and J are TRBV2 and TRBJ2-5, with 8 bases that match TRBD2. Losses at the gene ends were 7 bases for V and 5 bases for J; bases not matched to a gene: 15. This CDR3 is 16 amino acids long. Per the germline V gene, CDR1 is SNHLY and CDR2 is FYNNEI. CDR3 sequence: CASNLQRLASQETQYF. The CDR3 nucleotides read TGTGCCAGCAACCTTCAGAGACTAGCGTCCCAGGAGACCCAGTACTTC.

The chain links TRBV4-1 to TRBJ2-7; D may be TRBD2 (5 bases). V shed 4 bases and J shed 0 bases, with 16 bases lying between them. CDR3 length equals 16 residues. CDR1 and CDR2 from the germline V gene are MGHRA and YSYEKL. CDR3: CASSRHRGESSYEQYF. CDR3 DNA: TGCGCCAGCAGCCGCCACCGGGGTGAGAGCTCCTACGAGCAGTACTTC.

The rearrangement links TRBV5-1 to TRBJ2-5; no firm D call. This CDR3 is 14 amino acids long. V lost 0 bases, J lost 3 bases, and 9 bases lay in between. Germline loops: CDR1 SGHRS, CDR2 YFSETQ. CDR3 in amino acids: CASSLVVAKETQYF. The CDR3 nucleotides are TGCGCCAGCAGCTTGGTGGTGGCAAAAGAGACCCAGTACTTC.

The chain couples TRBV5-1 to TRBJ1-1; D gene uncertain. Trimming shortened V by 0 bases and J by 3 bases, and 12 bases separated the two germline ends. The CDR3 is 15 residues long. The germline CDR1 and CDR2 sequences are SGHRS and YFSETQ. Written as DNA, the CDR3 is TGCGCCAGCAGCTTGGGGGAGACTTATCACACTGAAGCTTTCTTT. The encoded protein is CASSLGETYHTEAFF.

The chain recombines TRBV5-6 with TRBJ1-1, with D perhaps matching TRBD1 (5 bases). The CDR3 is 14 residues long. V was cut by 2 bases and J by 1 base, with 9 bases left in between. Germline V gene data show CDR1 as SGHDT and CDR2 as YYEEEE. CDR3 DNA sequence: TGTGCCAGCAGCTTAAACAGGAGGAACACTGAAGCTTTCTTT. It encodes CASSLNRRNTEAFF.

The chain joins TRBV6-1 to TRBJ1-4; D ambiguous. Germline V gene data show CDR1 as MNHNS and CDR2 as SASEGT. The CDR3 extends over 16 amino acids. V shed 2 bases and J shed 5 bases, with 15 bases lying between them. The CDR3 sequence: CASSEYRGERNEKLFF. CDR3 nucleotides: TGTGCCAGCAGTGAATACCGGGGAGAACGGAATGAAAAACTGTTTTTT.

The genes are TRBV10-3 and TRBJ1-1; a weak D match, TRBD1 (5 bases). CDR1 and CDR2 (germline): ENHRY, SYGVKD. The germline V and J ends were trimmed by 1 base and 1 base, with 7 bases remaining between them. There are 14 residues in the CDR3. CDR3 coding DNA: TGTGCCATCAGTGAGTTAGACAGGAACACTGAAGCTTTCTTT. Residues: CAISELDRNTEAFF.

The rearrangement uses TRBV9 and TRBJ2-1; 7 bases line up with TRBD2. The germline CDR1 and CDR2 sequences are SGDLS and YYNGEE. V was clipped by 5 bases and J by 10 bases; unmatched bases: 6. This CDR3 has 12 residues. CDR3 DNA: TGTGCCAGCAGTCCAAGCGGGGTCGAGCAGTTCTTC. It is translated as CASSPSGVEQFF.

The genes are TRBV19 and TRBJ1-2, with TRBD1 identical over 8 bases. Germline CDR1 LNHDA, CDR2 SQIVND (reference sequence). This CDR3 is 14 amino acids long. The J segment lost 5 bases and the V segment lost 4 bases, leaving 6 bases of the junction unmatched. In DNA form, the CDR3 reads TGTGCCAGTAGTACCGGACAGGGAGGATATGGCTACACCTTC. Its protein is CASSTGQGGYGYTF. The variable domain in full, with the rest retrieved from reference TRBV19 and TRBJ1-2, is DGGITQSPKYLFRKEGQNVTLSCEQNLNHDAMYWYRQDPGQGLRLIYYSQIVNDFQKGDIAEGYSVSREKKESFPLTVTSAQKNPTAFYLCASSTGQGGYGYTFGSGTRLTVV.

V usage is TRBV19 and J usage is TRBJ1-1; D unresolved. The ends were cut back, 5 bases at V and 7 bases at J, with 11 bases in the middle. The CDR3 spans 12 residues. Germline V gene data show CDR1 as LNHDA and CDR2 as SQIVND (reference sequence). The CDR3 DNA follows: TGTGCCAGTAGTCGAAGACCGGGTGAAGCTTTCTTT. It specifies CASSRRPGEAFF.

This clone was observed a single time. The chain employs TRBV5-1 and TRBJ2-1; TRBD2 matches 12 bases. The CDR3 has 17 amino acids. Germline loops: CDR1 SGHRS, CDR2 YFSETQ. V lost 2 bases and J lost 0; bases outside the gene matches: 3. CDR3 sequence (DNA): TGCGCCAGCAGCTTAATACTAGCGGGGGGCTCCTACAATGAGCAGTTCTTC. This gives the protein CASSLILAGGSYNEQFF.

This rearrangement joins TRBV30 to TRBJ1-1; weak D call: TRBD1 (6 bases). Per the germline V gene, CDR1 is GTSNPN and CDR2 is SVGIG (reference sequence). V lost 1 base, J lost 8 bases, and 14 bases lay in between. The CDR3 is 13 residues long. The CDR3 nucleotides read TGTGCCTGGAGTGGACCAGGGGTGAGGGAAGCTTTCTTT. As protein: CAWSGPGVREAFF.

This sequence joins TRBV5-1 and TRBJ2-7, with 7 bases identical to TRBD2. This CDR3 has 14 residues. The germline CDR1 and CDR2 sequences are SGHRS and YFSETQ. The junction had 10 bases not matched to a gene; V was cut back by 7 bases and J by 3 bases. The chain's CDR3 is CASAPGLRNYEQYF. CDR3 DNA sequence: TGCGCCAGCGCACCGGGACTAAGAAACTACGAGCAGTACTTC.

The CDR3 DNA reads TGTGCCAGCAGTGATCAAGGGGCTGGAAACACCATATATTTT. This encodes CASSDQGAGNTIYF. V gene TRBV2 combines with J gene TRBJ1-3, with a tentative D call TRBD1 (5 bases). CDR1 and CDR2 (germline): SNHLY, FYNNEI. CDR3 length: 14 residues. Trimming left V 3 bases short and J 2 bases short, with 8 bases between.

Only a few counts were recorded for this clone. The chain is built from TRBV30 and TRBJ1-1; 10 bases agree with TRBD1. The CDR3 has 13 residues. Trimming removed 3 bases from V and 4 bases from J; junction bases left unmatched: 2. Germline V gene lookup returns CDR1 GTSNPN and CDR2 SVGIG (reference sequence). The CDR3 sequence is CAWSRQGATEAFF. The CDR3 nucleotides read TGTGCCTGGAGCCGACAGGGGGCCACTGAAGCTTTCTTT.

The rearrangement joins TRBV5-1 to TRBJ1-1; tentatively, D is TRBD1 (6 bases). Germline CDR1 is SGHRS and CDR2 is YFSETQ. The CDR3 is 14 residues long. Trimming removed 3 bases at V and 0 bases at J, with 9 bases between. The CDR3 loop is CASSSGTLNTEAFF. In DNA, the CDR3 is TGCGCCAGCAGCTCCGGGACATTGAACACTGAAGCTTTCTTT.

The rearrangement uses TRBV2 and TRBJ1-5; 7 nucleotides line up with TRBD1. After removal of 5 bases from V and 5 bases from J, the junction contained 9 bases not matched to a gene. Germline-derived CDR1 and CDR2 are SNHLY and FYNNEI. The length of the CDR3 is 15 residues. CDR3 nucleotide sequence: TGTGCCAGCAGTCGGGACAGCGGAGGAGATCAGCCCCAGCATTTT. It yields the protein CASSRDSGGDQPQHF.

The V gene is TRBV5-1, the J gene TRBJ2-5; 10 bases map to TRBD2. Trimming at V came to 4 bases and at J to 4 bases, leaving 7 bases not matched to a gene. This CDR3 has 15 amino acids. Germline-derived CDR1 and CDR2 are SGHRS and YFSETQ. The CDR3 DNA reads as TGCGCCAGCAGCCGGGGAGCGGGGGGGGGAGAGACCCAGTACTTC. This translates into CASSRGAGGGETQYF. The variable domain in full, completed from reference TRBV5-1 and TRBJ2-5, reads KAGVTQTPRYLIKTRGQQVTLSCSPISGHRSVSWYQQTPGQGLQFLFEYFSETQRNKGNFPGRFSGRQFSNSRSEMNVSTLELGDSALYLCASSRGAGGGETQYFGPGTRLLVL.